The TCR beta chain under discussion was sequenced for a study of T-cell reconstitution after alpha-beta-depleted transplantation in children. The TCRbeta library incorporated unique molecular identifiers. TCRdb processed the PCR reads anew with MiXCR; each CDR3 protein has one entry. This table holds approximately 270,000 distinct CDR3 sequences, roughly 25% found once. The sample holds many counts of this clonotype. V shed 3 bases and J 6 bases; nucleotides not matched to a gene: 17. This CDR3 contains 17 residues. CDR1 SQVTM and CDR2 ANQGSEA come from the germline V gene. The sequence derives from a female patient between 2 and 15 years old who had a stem cell transplant for congenital amegakaryocytic thrombocytopenia, so the T cells may come from the graft donor. The V and J genes are TRBV29-1 and TRBJ2-1, with 7 bases aligning to TRBD1. Sequenced here: PBMCs, mostly from graft donor cells, sampled 360 days after TCRalphabeta/CD19-depleted stem cell transplant. This chain's CDR3 is CSVEVYGWDRSPNEQFF. The CDR3 DNA follows: TGCAGCGTTGAGGTGTATGGGTGGGACAGAAGTCCCAATGAGCAGTTCTTC.